This entry lists 27 T cell receptor beta chains sequenced from one sample in a study of naive and memory T cell subsets (dated 2017 in TCRdb). Library creation used 5' RACE. Sequencing was carried out with an Illumina MiSeq. Four rounds of PCR, run with the SP2 primer together with nested alpha and beta constant region primers, were used to amplify the ligated cDNA. Clones were called with MiXCR by TCRdb after fastp trimmed the public reads at Q25, and only in-frame beta chains were retained. One record per CDR3 amino acid sequence lists the most common genes and DNA. The sample profile shows roughly 48,000 distinct CDR3 sequences; approximately 4.5% of them were found once. The top ten clones comprise around 0.84% of the sample. A robust, sensitive protocol for the amplification, sequencing and analysis of TCRs was described in the study, in which 3' ligation of a UMI-containing oligonucleotide to TCR cDNA was used.

The receptors come from a female donor in good health.

A few counts support this clonotype. This chain uses TRBV19 with TRBJ2-1; D ambiguous. CDR3 length: 12 amino acids. Germline values: CDR1 LNHDA, CDR2 SQIVND (reference sequence). Trimming removed 1 base from V and 8 bases from J, with 6 bases in between. This CDR3 reads CASSIGNDEQFF. CDR3 in DNA: TGTGCCAGTAGTATAGGTAACGATGAGCAGTTCTTC.

V usage is TRBV9 and J usage is TRBJ2-1; 11 nucleotides match TRBD2. The CDR3 is made up of 14 amino acids. After removal of 3 bases from V and 15 bases from J, the junction contained 11 bases not matched to a gene. The germline V gene encodes CDR1 SGDLS and CDR2 YYNGEE. The CDR3, as DNA: TGTGCCAGCAGCGCCCGACTAGCGGGGCACCGCCTGTTCTTC. Amino acid sequence: CASSARLAGHRLFF. The complete variable domain, with remaining parts taken from reference TRBV9 and TRBJ2-1, reads DSGVTQTPKHLITATGQRVTLRCSPRSGDLSVYWYQQSLDQGLQFLIQYYNGEERAKGNILERFSAQQFPDLHSELNLSSLELGDSALYFCASSARLAGHRLFFGPGTRLTVL.

This clonotype was seen many times. This chain links TRBV4-3 with TRBJ1-4; unclear D gene. Trimming pared 0 bases from V and 7 bases from J, leaving 9 bases between. The CDR3 is made up of 14 amino acids. Germline loops: CDR1 LGHNA, CDR2 YSLEER. The CDR3 reads CASSQDWVGEKLFF. CDR3 in DNA: TGCGCCAGCAGCCAAGACTGGGTGGGTGAAAAACTGTTTTTT.

This clonotype was found a few times. V gene TRBV30 combines with J gene TRBJ2-3; D not certain. The germline V gene has CDR1 GTSNPN and CDR2 SVGIG (reference sequence). The CDR3 totals 11 residues. V lost 2 bases and J lost 6, with 6 bases in between. In DNA form, the CDR3 reads TGTGCCTGGAGTTTATCGGATACGCAGTATTTT. It encodes CAWSLSDTQYF.

This clonotype was found many times. The chain carries TRBV29-1 and TRBJ2-3; D unresolved. The CDR3 is 11 residues long. Germline CDR1 SQVTM, CDR2 ANQGSEA. The V end lost 4 bases, the J end lost 4 bases, and 6 bases lay between the germline ends. CDR3 nucleotides: TGCAGCGTTGTTTCGGCAGATACGCAGTATTTT. Its translation is CSVVSADTQYF.

This clonotype was recorded at least ten times. The genes are TRBV7-9 and TRBJ1-1, with TRBD1 identical over 9 bases. With 5 bases clipped from V and 1 base from J, the junction kept 5 bases outside the gene matches. CDR1 SEHNR and CDR2 FQNEAQ come from the germline V gene (reference sequence). The CDR3 contains 15 residues. This chain's CDR3 is CASSHWTGENTEAFF. CDR3 coding DNA: TGTGCCAGCAGCCATTGGACAGGGGAGAACACTGAAGCTTTCTTT.

Many counts were recorded for this clonotype. The chain links TRBV28 to TRBJ1-2; D might be TRBD1 (6 bases). Germline V lookup: CDR1 MDHEN, CDR2 SYDVKM. V lost 3 bases and J lost 3, with 14 bases in between. There are 15 residues in the CDR3. The CDR3 coding sequence is TGTGCCAGCAGTTTGTTAGGGGGGGGGGACTATGGCTACACCTTC. It translates to CASSLLGGGDYGYTF.

The chain couples TRBV27 to TRBJ2-5; the match to TRBD2 covers 14 bases. The CDR3 length is 18 residues. Per germline, CDR1 MNHEY and CDR2 SMNVEV (reference sequence). Trimming at V came to 6 bases and at J to 1 base, leaving 10 bases not matched to a gene. The CDR3 DNA sequence: TGTGCCAGCAGGCCACAACAGACTAGCGGGAGGGCCCAAGAGACCCAGTACTTC. It specifies CASRPQQTSGRAQETQYF.

This clonotype was counted at least ten times. This chain links TRBV3-1 with TRBJ2-3; D is uncertain. The CDR3 has 12 residues. From germline, CDR1 is LGHDT and CDR2 YNNKEL (reference sequence). Trimming removed 6 bases from V and 2 bases from J, with 6 bases in between. DNA for the CDR3: TGTGCCAGCAGTTCTTTCACAGATACGCAGTATTTT. Residues: CASSSFTDTQYF.

This clonotype has a count of ten or more. This chain uses TRBV7-9 with TRBJ2-2, with TRBD1 matching 7 bases. Germline assignment: CDR1 SEHNR and CDR2 FQNEAQ (reference sequence). The length of the CDR3 is 12 residues. The junction had 0 bases not matched to a gene; V was cut back by 5 bases and J by 6 bases. DNA for the CDR3: TGTGCCAGCAGCACAGGGGCCGGGGAGCTGTTTTTT. Protein sequence: CASSTGAGELFF.

This clonotype was detected many times. This rearrangement joins TRBV28 to TRBJ2-5; TRBD1 matches 10 bases. The J segment lost 3 bases and the V segment lost 5 bases, leaving 9 bases of the junction unmatched. The CDR3 consists of 16 residues. Germline loops: CDR1 MDHEN, CDR2 SYDVKM. CDR3 in DNA: TGTGCCAGCAGTCCAAGACAGGGGGCGCAAGAAGAGACCCAGTACTTC. Translated: CASSPRQGAQEETQYF.

This clonotype has at least ten counts. This chain links TRBV10-1 with TRBJ2-7; 10 bases fit TRBD1. CDR1 and CDR2 (germline): WNHNN, SYGVQD (reference sequence). The CDR3 runs to 17 residues. Unmatched junction bases numbered 10, after V lost 3 bases and J lost 2 bases. CDR3: CASSEVKIGTGAYEQYF. The CDR3 DNA is TGCGCCAGCAGTGAAGTAAAAATTGGGACAGGGGCCTACGAGCAGTACTTC.

Many counts were recorded for this clonotype. This chain links TRBV28 with TRBJ2-7; D remains unclear. Germline V gene sequence: CDR1 MDHEN, CDR2 SYDVKM. This CDR3 region has 13 residues. Trimming cost V 3 bases and J 2 bases, with 8 bases left between them. CDR3 in amino acids: CASSFRVPYEQYF. CDR3 nucleotides: TGTGCCAGCAGTTTCCGGGTCCCCTACGAGCAGTACTTC.

This clonotype appeared many times. The J gene is TRBJ2-7, the V gene TRBV29-1; D call uncertain. This CDR3 is built from 13 residues. CDR1 is SQVTM, CDR2 ANQGSEA, per germline. Trimming took 6 bases from V and 0 from J, leaving 12 bases between them. CDR3 protein: CSVLPRSSYEQYF. The CDR3 DNA reads TGCAGCGTCCTCCCTAGGAGCTCCTACGAGCAGTACTTC.

Many counts were recorded for this clonotype. The genes are TRBV27 and TRBJ2-5; D not certain. The CDR3 is 17 residues long. From germline, CDR1 is MNHEY and CDR2 SMNVEV (reference sequence). The germline V and J ends were trimmed by 3 bases and 3 bases, with 20 bases remaining between them. The CDR3 reads CASSFPRRQSAEETQYF. The CDR3 nucleotides are TGTGCCAGCAGTTTCCCCAGGCGGCAGTCGGCTGAAGAGACCCAGTACTTC.

The sample holds many counts of this clonotype. The chain has TRBV6-1 and TRBJ1-5, with no clear D. The CDR3 consists of 13 residues. Per germline, CDR1 MNHNS and CDR2 SASEGT. The germline V and J ends were trimmed by 1 base and 4 bases, with 5 bases remaining between them. CDR3 DNA: TGTGCCAGCAGTGAAGGAGGAAATCAGCCCCAGCATTTT. Translated: CASSEGGNQPQHF.

This clonotype was picked up a small number of times. This chain connects TRBV19 to TRBJ2-4; D is unclear. The germline V gene has CDR1 LNHDA and CDR2 SQIVND (reference sequence). The V end was cut by 5 bases, the J end by 0 bases, with 11 bases between. The CDR3 totals 15 residues. The CDR3 DNA follows: TGTGCCAGTAGTGAAACCACTCTAGCCAAAAACATTCAGTACTTC. It encodes CASSETTLAKNIQYF.

This clonotype was seen at least ten times. The chain recombines TRBV29-1 with TRBJ2-7, with 10 bases identical to TRBD2. Germline assignment: CDR1 SQVTM and CDR2 ANQGSEA. J gave up 5 bases and V 7 bases, and 14 bases lay outside the gene matches. This CDR3 has 15 residues. DNA of the CDR3: TGCAGCGCCAGCGGGAGGGGGCTTCGTGTAGACGAGCAGTACTTC. Translated: CSASGRGLRVDEQYF.

Many counts were recorded for this clonotype. The chain's CDR3 is CASSEWTGAAQSTDTQYF. DNA for the CDR3: TGTGCCAGCAGTGAATGGACGGGAGCAGCCCAAAGCACAGATACGCAGTATTTT. The rearrangement links TRBV25-1 to TRBJ2-3; D is possibly TRBD2 (6 bases). The CDR3 extends over 18 amino acids. The germline CDR1 and CDR2 sequences are MGHDK and SYGVNS. V was pared by 1 base and J by 0 bases, with 17 bases between.

This clonotype has a count of ten or more. V usage is TRBV6-1 and J usage is TRBJ2-5; D perhaps matches TRBD1 (6 bases). V lost 6 bases and J lost 4, with 18 bases in between. The CDR3 is 15 amino acids. Germline lookup yields CDR1 MNHNS and CDR2 SASEGT. In DNA, the CDR3 is TGTGCCAGCAGACCTTTTTTGGGCAGGGGAGAGACCCAGTACTTC. This translates into CASRPFLGRGETQYF.

This clonotype was seen repeatedly, ten times or more. The chain joins TRBV7-6 to TRBJ2-5; 12 bases map to TRBD1. The CDR3 has 15 residues. Germline trimming cut 1 base from V and 14 bases from J; bases unmatched to any gene: 11. CDR1 and CDR2 from the germline V gene are SGHVS and FNYEAQ. The chain's CDR3 is CASSLEGTGGRREYF. In DNA, the CDR3 is TGTGCCAGCAGCTTAGAAGGGACAGGGGGCCGTCGGGAATACTTC. Full variable domain (missing parts from reference TRBV7-6 and TRBJ2-5): GAGVSQSPRYKVTKRGQDVALRCDPISGHVSLYWYRQALGQGPEFLTYFNYEAQQDKSGLPNDRFSAERPEGSISTLTIQRTEQRDSAMYRCASSLEGTGGRREYFGPGTRLLVL.

The sample holds a few counts of this clonotype. This may come from a read error, since a much larger clone is one base off. The genes are TRBV25-1 and TRBJ1-2, with D maybe TRBD1 (6 bases). Germline-derived CDR1 and CDR2 are MGHDK and SYGVNS. CDR3 size: 12 residues. The ends were cut back, 6 bases at V and 12 bases at J, with 17 bases in the middle. The CDR3 region has the DNA TGTGCCAGCAGGGACGGAGCTGGGGGCGACACCTTC. Its translation: CASRDGAGGDTF.

This clonotype was observed many times. The chain carries TRBV29-1 and TRBJ2-2, with D maybe TRBD2 (6 bases). There are 13 residues in the CDR3. V gave up 4 bases and J gave up 7 bases, with 13 bases separating them. Germline V gene lookup returns CDR1 SQVTM and CDR2 ANQGSEA. In DNA form, the CDR3 reads TGCAGCGTTGGGGCCGGAGGGATCGGGGAGCTGTTTTTT. Translating gives CSVGAGGIGELFF.

This clonotype was seen at least ten times. The chain combines TRBV20-1 with TRBJ2-2; maybe TRBD2 (6 bases). The V end was cut by 7 bases, the J end by 4 bases, with 13 bases between. The CDR3 covers 13 residues. CDR1 is DFQATT, CDR2 SNEGSKA, per germline (reference sequence). CDR3 coding DNA: TGCAGTGAAGGAAAGGAGGGCACCGGGGAGCTGTTTTTT. It encodes CSEGKEGTGELFF.

This clonotype was counted at least ten times. This chain joins TRBV6-4 and TRBJ1-1; TRBD1 is a possible D gene (6 bases). CDR3 length equals 14 residues. V was pared by 3 bases and J by 3 bases, with 11 bases between. The germline gives CDR1 MRHNA, CDR2 SNTAGT. The CDR3 protein is CASSETGTDTEAFF. Here the CDR3 DNA reads TGTGCCAGCAGTGAAACAGGGACTGACACTGAAGCTTTCTTT.

This clonotype was counted ten times or more. The chain is built from TRBV5-4 and TRBJ2-7; 7 bases align to TRBD2. Germline loops: CDR1 SGHNT, CDR2 YYREEE (reference sequence). The CDR3 is 13 amino acids. Unmatched junction bases numbered 1, after V lost 1 base and J lost 3 bases. Written as DNA, the CDR3 is TGTGCCAGCAGCTTGAGGACTAGCTACGAGCAGTACTTC. It encodes CASSLRTSYEQYF.

This clonotype has a count of ten or more. The chain recombines TRBV6-1 with TRBJ2-7; D gene uncertain. The CDR3 has 14 amino acids. CDR1 MNHNS and CDR2 SASEGT come from the germline V gene. V lost 2 bases and J 2 bases, leaving 10 bases between the germline ends. The CDR3 sequence is CASSERTGAYEQYF. The CDR3 coding sequence is TGTGCCAGCAGTGAAAGAACGGGTGCCTACGAGCAGTACTTC.